This T cell receptor beta chain stems from a study of T-cell reconstitution after alpha-beta-depleted transplantation in children. TCRbeta library preparation incorporated unique molecular identifiers. TCRdb redid the calling of the PCR reads with MiXCR, one entry per CDR3 protein. The table shows 600,000 to 800,000 distinct CDR3 sequences, with around 13% occurring only once. The V end lost 5 bases, the J end lost 3 bases, and 17 bases lay between the germline ends. The CDR3 runs 15 residues. The germline V gene encodes CDR1 LGHNT and CDR2 FRNRAP. Overall study findings and caveats: As was reported, about two months after transplant, alpha-beta T cells came from several hundred expanded graft clones.

This clonotype was found many times. The antigen is unknown. This sample comprised PBMCs, obtained before TCRalphabeta/CD19-depleted stem cell transplant. The clonotype was recovered from a girl aged 2 to 9 with congenital amegakaryocytic thrombocytopenia, due to receive a stem cell transplant. The chain has TRBV12-5 and TRBJ2-7; TRBD1 is a possible D gene (6 bases). The CDR3 here is CASGPVGAGDYEQYF. The CDR3 nucleotides read TGTGCTAGTGGTCCCGTAGGGGCAGGGGACTACGAGCAGTACTTC.